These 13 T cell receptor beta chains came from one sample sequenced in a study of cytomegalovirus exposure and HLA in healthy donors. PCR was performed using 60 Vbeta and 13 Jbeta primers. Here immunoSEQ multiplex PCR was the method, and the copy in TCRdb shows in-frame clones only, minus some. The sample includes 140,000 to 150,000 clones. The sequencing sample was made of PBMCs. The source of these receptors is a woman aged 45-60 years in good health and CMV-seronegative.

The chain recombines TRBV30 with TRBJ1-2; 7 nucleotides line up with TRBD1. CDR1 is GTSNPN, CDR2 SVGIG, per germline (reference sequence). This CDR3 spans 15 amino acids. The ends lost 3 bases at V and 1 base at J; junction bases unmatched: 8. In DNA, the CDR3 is TGTGCCTGGAGCGCCGGGACAGCCCATAACTATGGCTACACCTTC. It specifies CAWSAGTAHNYGYTF.

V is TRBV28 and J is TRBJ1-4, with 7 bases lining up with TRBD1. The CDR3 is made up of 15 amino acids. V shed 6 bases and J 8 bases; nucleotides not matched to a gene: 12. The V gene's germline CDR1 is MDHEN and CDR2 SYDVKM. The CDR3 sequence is CASSSSTGKDEKLFF. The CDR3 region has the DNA TGTGCCAGCAGCTCCTCGACAGGGAAGGACGAAAAACTGTTTTTT.

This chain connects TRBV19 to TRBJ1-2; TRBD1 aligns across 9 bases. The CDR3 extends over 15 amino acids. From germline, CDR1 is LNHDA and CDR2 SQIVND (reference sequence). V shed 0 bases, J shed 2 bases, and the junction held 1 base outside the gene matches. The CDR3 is CASSIDGTGNYGYTF. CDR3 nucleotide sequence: TGTGCCAGTAGTATAGATGGGACAGGGAACTATGGCTACACCTTC.

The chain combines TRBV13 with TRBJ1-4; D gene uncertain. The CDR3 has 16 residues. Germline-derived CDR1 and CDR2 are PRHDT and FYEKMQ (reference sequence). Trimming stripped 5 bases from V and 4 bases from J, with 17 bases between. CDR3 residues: CASSRSRSTVNEKLFF. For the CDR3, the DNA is TGTGCCAGCAGCCGTAGCCGGTCGACGGTTAATGAAAAACTGTTTTTT.

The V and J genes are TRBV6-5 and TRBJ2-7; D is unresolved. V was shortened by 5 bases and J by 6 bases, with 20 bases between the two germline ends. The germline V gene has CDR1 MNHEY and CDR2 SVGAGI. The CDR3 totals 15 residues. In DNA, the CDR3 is TGTGCCAGCAGTATCAGGCAGGCTTATCTATCCGAGCAGTACTTC. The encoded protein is CASSIRQAYLSEQYF.

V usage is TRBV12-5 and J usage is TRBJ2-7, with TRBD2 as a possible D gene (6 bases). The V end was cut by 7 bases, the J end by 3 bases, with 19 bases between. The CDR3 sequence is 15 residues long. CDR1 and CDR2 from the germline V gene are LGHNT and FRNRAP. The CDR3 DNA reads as TGTGCTAGTGCCCCTACGGGGAGGTTGAACTACGAGCAGTACTTC. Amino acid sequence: CASAPTGRLNYEQYF.

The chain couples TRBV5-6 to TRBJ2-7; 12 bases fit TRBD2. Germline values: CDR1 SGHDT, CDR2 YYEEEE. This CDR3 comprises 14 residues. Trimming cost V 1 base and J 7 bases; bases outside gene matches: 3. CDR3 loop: CASSLRGTSGEQYF. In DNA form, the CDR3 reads TGTGCCAGCAGCTTGCGGGGGACTAGCGGGGAGCAGTACTTC.

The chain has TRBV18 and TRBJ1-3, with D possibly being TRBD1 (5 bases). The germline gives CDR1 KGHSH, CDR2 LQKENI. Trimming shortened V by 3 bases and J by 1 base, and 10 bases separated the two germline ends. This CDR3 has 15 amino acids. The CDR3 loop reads CASSPDQGSGNTIYF. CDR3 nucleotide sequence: TGTGCCAGCTCACCGGATCAGGGTTCTGGAAACACCATATATTTT.

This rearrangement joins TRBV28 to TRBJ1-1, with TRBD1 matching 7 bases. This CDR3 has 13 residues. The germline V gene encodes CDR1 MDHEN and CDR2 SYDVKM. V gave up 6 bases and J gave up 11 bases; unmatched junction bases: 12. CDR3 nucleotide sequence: TGTGCCAGCAGGCCGACAGTACAGGGGCGGGCTTTCTTT. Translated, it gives CASRPTVQGRAFF.

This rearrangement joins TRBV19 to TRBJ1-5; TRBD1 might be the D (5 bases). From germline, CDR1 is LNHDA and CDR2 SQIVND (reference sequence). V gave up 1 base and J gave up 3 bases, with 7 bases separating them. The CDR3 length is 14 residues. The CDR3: CASSIGQLNQPQHF. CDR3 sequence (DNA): TGTGCCAGTAGTATAGGACAGCTCAATCAGCCCCAGCATTTT.

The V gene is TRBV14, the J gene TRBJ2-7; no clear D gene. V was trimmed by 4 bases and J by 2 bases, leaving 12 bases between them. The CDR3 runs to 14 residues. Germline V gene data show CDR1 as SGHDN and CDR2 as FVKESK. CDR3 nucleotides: TGTGCCAGCAGCCGGAGCAAAGGCCCCTACGAGCAGTACTTC. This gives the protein CASSRSKGPYEQYF.

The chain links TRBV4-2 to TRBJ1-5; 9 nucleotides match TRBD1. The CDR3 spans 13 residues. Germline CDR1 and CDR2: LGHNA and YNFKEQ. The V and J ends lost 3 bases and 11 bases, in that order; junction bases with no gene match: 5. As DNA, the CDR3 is TGTGCCAGCAGCCAGGGGACAGGGAGGGCCCAGCATTTT. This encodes CASSQGTGRAQHF.

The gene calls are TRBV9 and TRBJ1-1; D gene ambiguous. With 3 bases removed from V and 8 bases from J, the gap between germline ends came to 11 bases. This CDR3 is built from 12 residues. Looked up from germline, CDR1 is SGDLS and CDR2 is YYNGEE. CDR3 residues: CASSGTREEAFF. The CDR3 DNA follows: TGTGCCAGCAGCGGGACTCGGGAGGAAGCTTTCTTT.